A selection of T cell receptor beta chains follows, all from one sample in a study of blood T cell repertoires in COVID-19. Here immunoSEQ multiplex PCR was the method, and the copy in TCRdb shows in-frame clones only, minus some. The sample consists of roughly 130,000 clones, under 85% of them appearing once. Input material: peripheral blood. Source of these receptors: a man aged 35 to 55 with active or convalescent COVID-19. CDR3s include the opening cysteine and the closing phenylalanine or tryptophan. D genes are given only for firm matches. Rows may omit the clone size; those that give it use once, few, many or a size class.

abundance	v_gene	j_gene	d_gene	CDR3nt	CDR3aa
.	TRBV30	TRBJ2-7	TRBD2	TGTGCCTGGAGTGTAAGCGGGGGGGCTACCTACGAGCAGTACTTC	CAWSVSGGATYEQYF
.	TRBV6-5	TRBJ1-2	.	TGTGCCAGCAGTTACAAAGGGGGCTATGGCTACACCTTC	CASSYKGGYGYTF
.	TRBV12-3/TRBV12-4	TRBJ2-1	.	TGTGCCAGCTCCTTCGCCTACAATGAGCAGTTCTTC	CASSFAYNEQFF
.	TRBV5-4	TRBJ1-5	.	TGTGCCACCCGACAGGACCTCGATCAGCCCCAGCATTTT	CATRQDLDQPQHF
.	TRBV21-1	TRBJ2-3	.	TGTGCCAGCAGCAAGTTGGCCCCCCAATATAGCACAGATACGCAGTATTTT	CASSKLAPQYSTDTQYF
.	TRBV6-6	TRBJ2-1	.	TGTGCCAGCAGTATTGTAGGGGGCAATGAGCAGTTCTTC	CASSIVGGNEQFF
.	TRBV6-2/TRBV6-3	TRBJ2-3	.	TGTGCCAGCAACCCCGGGGGGCTTGCAGATACGCAGTATTTT	CASNPGGLADTQYF
.	TRBV28	TRBJ2-7	TRBD1	TGTGCCAGCAGTTCCCCCGGGACAGGGGGCAACTACGAGCAGTACTTC	CASSSPGTGGNYEQYF
.	TRBV7-8	TRBJ1-1	TRBD1	TGTGCCAGCAGCTTCGGACAGGGGAGGCCCATGAACACTGAAGCTTTCTTT	CASSFGQGRPMNTEAFF
.	TRBV19	TRBJ1-1	TRBD1	TGTGCCAGTAGTTCGGGACAGGGGGCAGTTGAAGCTTTCTTT	CASSSGQGAVEAFF
.	TRBV11-2	TRBJ2-5	.	TGTGCCAGCAGCCCACGTGAGGGTGGGGAGACCCAGTACTTC	CASSPREGGETQYF
.	TRBV5-1	TRBJ1-6	.	TGCGCCAGCAGCCTACCACAGGGATCGGATTCACCCCTCCACTTT	CASSLPQGSDSPLHF
few	TRBV21-1	TRBJ2-7	.	TGTGCCAGCAGCAAGGGGCCACATTATTACGAGCAGTACTTC	CASSKGPHYYEQYF
.	TRBV6-1	TRBJ2-1	TRBD2	TGTGCCAGCAGTGAAGTTAGCGGGGGAAGCTCCTACAATGAGCAGTTCTTC	CASSEVSGGSSYNEQFF
.	TRBV6-2/TRBV6-3	TRBJ1-5	TRBD1	TGTGCCAGCAGTTTTATACTAGGGGGCAGTCAGCCCCAGCATTTT	CASSFILGGSQPQHF
.	TRBV30	TRBJ2-4	TRBD1	TGTGCCTGGAGTGAACAGGGGAAGGCCAAAAACATTCAGTACTTC	CAWSEQGKAKNIQYF
.	TRBV19	TRBJ2-7	TRBD1	TGTGCCAGTAAAGAGGGGACAGGGAAGAACTACGAGCAGTACTTC	CASKEGTGKNYEQYF
.	TRBV5-1	TRBJ2-3	TRBD1	TGCGCCAGCAGCTTGGCCCCAGGGGGTTTCGGCACAGATACGCAGTATTTT	CASSLAPGGFGTDTQYF
.	TRBV27	TRBJ1-6	.	TGTGCCAGCAGTTTATCAGGAGGACCGAGCTCCTATAATTCACCCCTCCACTTT	CASSLSGGPSSYNSPLHF
once	TRBV25-1	TRBJ1-6	.	TGTGCCAGCAGTCAGGTTTACGAGAATTCACCCCTCCACTTT	CASSQVYENSPLHF
.	TRBV6-5	TRBJ1-5	.	TGTGCCAGCACCAATTGGGGCAGCAATCAGCCCCAGCATTTT	CASTNWGSNQPQHF
.	TRBV7-2	TRBJ1-6	.	TGTGCCAGCAGCTTGGAACAGGTGCCCCGGACACCCCTCCACTTT	CASSLEQVPRTPLHF
.	TRBV7-2	TRBJ2-1	TRBD1	TGTGCCAGCAGCCCAGGACAGGGTTACTACAATGAGCAGTTCTTC	CASSPGQGYYNEQFF
.	TRBV14	TRBJ2-2	TRBD2	TGTGCCAGCAGCCAAGGAGCGGGGGCGGGGACCGGGGAGCTGTTTTTT	CASSQGAGAGTGELFF
.	TRBV21-1	TRBJ2-7	.	TGTGCCAGCTCCAGGGGGGACTCCTACGAGCAGTACTTC	CASSRGDSYEQYF
few	TRBV12-5	TRBJ1-5	TRBD1	TGTGCTAGTGGTACCGGGGGACAGATTAGCAATCAGCCCCAGCATTTT	CASGTGGQISNQPQHF
.	TRBV19	TRBJ2-3	TRBD2	TGTGCCAGTAGTACTCAGGGCGGGGGAATCGCAGATACGCAGTATTTT	CASSTQGGGIADTQYF
.	TRBV11-2	TRBJ1-2	.	TGTGCCAGCAGCTCGACGACAGGAAACCCTTATGGCTACACCTTC	CASSSTTGNPYGYTF
.	TRBV5-4	TRBJ2-5	TRBD2	TGTGCCAGCAGCCCACAAGCGGGGGGATCTAAAGAGACCCAGTACTTC	CASSPQAGGSKETQYF